The 26 T cell receptor beta chains below come from one sample, sequenced in a study of T cells in Graves' hyperthyroidism and ophthalmopathy. The source material, RNA transcripts, was used to amplify TCR beta CDR3 regions. The TCR CDR3 was amplified in a first-round RT-PCR using the HTBI primer set. TCRdb re-analysed the multiplex PCR reads in MiXCR, keeping a single row per CDR3 protein. The sample comprises hundreds of thousands of distinct CDR3 sequences, around 15% of which are singletons, and roughly 3% rests with the top ten. What was sequenced was blood. The receptors here all came from a woman aged 40 to 50 with Graves' ophthalmopathy.

In this sample, this clonotype turned up many times. This CDR3 reads CASSFYRGRNSPLHF. CDR3 DNA: TGTGCCAGCAGTTTCTACAGGGGCCGGAATTCACCCCTCCACTTT. The genes are TRBV12-3 or TRBV12-4 and TRBJ1-6; 7 bases map to TRBD1. V trimming: 3 bases; J trimming: 7 bases; junction bases outside the gene matches: 6. This CDR3 contains 15 residues.

In its sample, this clonotype was seen a few times. The V and J genes are TRBV15 and TRBJ2-3, with TRBD2 matching 13 bases. This CDR3 has 18 amino acids. V trimming: 2 bases; J trimming: 5 bases; junction bases outside the gene matches: 10. Germline V gene data show CDR1 as LNHNV and CDR2 as YYDKDF (reference sequence). The CDR3 spells CATSRSPTSGRVQDTQYF. In nucleotides, the CDR3 is TGTGCCACCAGCAGATCCCCTACTAGCGGGAGGGTACAAGATACGCAGTATTTT. Full variable domain (missing parts from reference TRBV15 and TRBJ2-3): DAMVIQNPRYQVTQFGKPVTLSCSQTLNHNVMYWYQQKSSQAPKLLFHYYDKDFNNEADTPDNFQSRRPNTSFCFLDIRSPGLGDTAMYLCATSRSPTSGRVQDTQYFGPGTRLTVL.

This clonotype has at least ten counts. V usage is TRBV27 and J usage is TRBJ2-3; D is undetermined. Trimming took off 3 bases at V and 0 bases at J, with 10 bases between the two ends. This CDR3 has 15 amino acids. Germline CDR1 reads MNHEY; CDR2 reads SMNVEV (reference sequence). In nucleotides, the CDR3 is TGTGCCAGCAGTTTGCTGCACTCTAGCACAGATACGCAGTATTTT. This encodes CASSLLHSSTDTQYF.

This clonotype was found many times. The chain employs TRBV11-2 and TRBJ2-7, with D perhaps matching TRBD1 (6 bases). V was clipped by 2 bases and J by 0 bases, with 11 bases between them. Germline lookup yields CDR1 SGHAT and CDR2 FQNNGV. This CDR3 is 15 amino acids long. CDR3 sequence: CASSLTGTGSYEQYF. DNA of the CDR3: TGTGCCAGCAGCTTAACAGGGACGGGCTCCTACGAGCAGTACTTC.

The V gene is TRBV3-1, the J gene TRBJ2-1; the D is unclear. Gene TRBJ2-7 matches the end of the DNA better, so the J call may be wrong. Germline V lookup: CDR1 LGHDT, CDR2 YNNKEL (reference sequence). The CDR3 is 15 amino acids. CDR3 bases: TGTGCCAGCAGCCGAGATCCGCACGACCTCAATGAGCAGTACTTC. Translating it yields CASSRDPHDLNEQYF.

This clonotype was detected ten times or more. The chain employs TRBV30 and TRBJ2-2, with TRBD1 matching over 9 bases. Germline values: CDR1 GTSNPN, CDR2 SVGIG (reference sequence). This CDR3 spans 16 amino acids. After removal of 2 bases from V and 8 bases from J, the junction contained 12 bases not matched to a gene. The CDR3 nucleotides read TGTGCCTGGAGTATGTGGGGACAGGGAGCGCTTGGGGAGCTGTTTTTT. Translating gives CAWSMWGQGALGELFF.

This clonotype was seen ten or more times. The CDR3 loop reads CASSEEQFYNSPLHF. The DNA of the CDR3 is TGTGCCAGCAGTGAAGAACAGTTCTATAATTCACCCCTCCACTTT. The chain carries TRBV2 and TRBJ1-6; the D is unclear. From germline, CDR1 is SNHLY and CDR2 FYNNEI. V lost 1 base and J lost 3, with 7 bases in between. The CDR3 totals 15 residues.

This clonotype was detected ten times or more. This chain links TRBV12-3 or TRBV12-4 with TRBJ2-7, with D perhaps being TRBD1 or TRBD2 (5 bases each). The CDR3 contains 15 residues. V was cut by 7 bases and J by 5 bases, with 21 bases left in between. CDR3 in amino acids: CASTILRGPWNEQYF. The CDR3 DNA follows: TGTGCCAGCACGATACTCCGGGGCCCATGGAACGAGCAGTACTTC.

This clonotype was observed a few times. J is TRBJ2-1 and V is TRBV6-2 or TRBV6-3, with a tentative D call TRBD2 (6 bases). This CDR3 has 15 amino acids. Deletions cut 4 bases from V and 2 bases from J, with 12 bases between. The germline V gene encodes CDR1 MNHEY and CDR2 SVGEGT. The CDR3 reads CASSSPGLPYNEQFF. The CDR3 region has the DNA TGTGCCAGCAGTTCCCCGGGACTTCCCTACAATGAGCAGTTCTTC.

The rearrangement joins TRBV20-1 to TRBJ2-5; D is unclear. Germline loops: CDR1 DFQATT, CDR2 SNEGSKA (reference sequence). V was pared by 7 bases and J by 5 bases, with 20 bases between. This CDR3 has 14 amino acids. CDR3 DNA sequence: TGCAGTGTCTCCCGGGCCCCCAAGGCGGAGACCCAGTACTTC. Translating it yields CSVSRAPKAETQYF.

This clonotype was detected only once. The chain combines TRBV11-2 with TRBJ2-7, with D possibly TRBD1 on 6 matching bases. V lost 3 bases, J lost 4 bases, and 13 bases lay in between. Per germline, CDR1 SGHAT and CDR2 FQNNGV. The CDR3 runs 14 residues. CDR3 protein: CASSFYRVDYEQYF. The CDR3 DNA is TGTGCCAGCAGCTTCTACAGGGTGGATTACGAGCAGTACTTC. Looking up the rest from reference TRBV11-2 and TRBJ2-7 gives the full variable domain: EAGVAQSPRYKIIEKRQSVAFWCNPISGHATLYWYQQILGQGPKLLIQFQNNGVVDDSQLPKDRFSAERLKGVDSTLKIQPAKLEDSAVYLCASSFYRVDYEQYFGPGTRLTVT.

This clonotype showed up just once. Possible read error: a much larger clone is one base away. The CDR3: CASSTHRNTEAFF. Written as DNA, the CDR3 is TGTGCCAGCAGCACACACAGGAACACTGAAGCTTTCTTT. The chain has TRBV7-8 and TRBJ1-1; D uncertain. Germline V gives CDR1 SGHVS, CDR2 FQNEAQ. The CDR3 consists of 13 residues. V was clipped by 5 bases and J by 1 base, with 8 bases between them.

In this sample, this clonotype turned up many times. The chain uses TRBV12-3 or TRBV12-4 and TRBJ1-1; D gene unclear. V dropped 6 bases and J dropped 1 base, with 9 bases sitting between them. The CDR3 is made up of 13 amino acids. CDR3 DNA sequence: TGTGCCAGCAGCCGAATCAAGAACACTGAAGCTTTCTTT. Residues: CASSRIKNTEAFF.

V and J are TRBV3-1 and TRBJ1-4; unclear D gene. V lost 3 bases and J 4 bases, leaving 12 bases between the germline ends. CDR3 length: 15 residues. Germline CDR1 LGHDT, CDR2 YNNKEL (reference sequence). CDR3: CASSHRSGSNEKLFF. The CDR3 DNA sequence: TGTGCCAGCAGCCATCGTTCAGGTAGTAATGAAAAACTGTTTTTT.

The sample holds a few counts of this clonotype. The V and J genes are TRBV4-1 and TRBJ2-3; 7 bases match TRBD1. Germline trimming cut 4 bases from V and 6 bases from J; bases unmatched to any gene: 16. The CDR3 has 17 amino acids. The V gene's germline CDR1 is MGHRA and CDR2 YSYEKL. This chain's CDR3 is CASSPGDRTGPWDTQYF. Written as DNA, the CDR3 is TGCGCCAGCAGCCCTGGGGACCGGACAGGTCCATGGGATACGCAGTATTTT.

CDR3 in DNA: TGTGCCAGCTCGCCCATTGAGGGGGAAACTGAAGCTTTCTTT. Amino acids: CASSPIEGETEAFF. The chain couples TRBV18 to TRBJ1-1; tentative D call: TRBD1 (6 bases). This CDR3 has 14 amino acids. Germline-derived CDR1 and CDR2 are KGHSH and LQKENI. The germline V and J ends were trimmed by 6 bases and 5 bases, with 16 bases remaining between them.

The chain employs TRBV5-1 and TRBJ2-4; D may be TRBD2 (5 bases). The CDR3 covers 16 residues. Germline loops: CDR1 SGHRS, CDR2 YFSETQ. The ends were cut back, 4 bases at V and 0 bases at J, with 14 bases in the middle. CDR3: CASSRGDGLAKNIQYF. The CDR3 coding sequence is TGCGCCAGCAGCCGGGGAGATGGGTTAGCCAAAAACATTCAGTACTTC.

This chain links TRBV10-3 with TRBJ2-2, with D possibly being TRBD2 (5 bases). CDR1 is ENHRY, CDR2 SYGVKD, per germline. The V end lost 2 bases, the J end lost 4 bases, and 5 bases lay between the germline ends. The CDR3 spans 13 residues. The CDR3 DNA reads as TGTGCCATCAGTGAGGGGAGCACCGGGGAGCTGTTTTTT. This codes for CAISEGSTGELFF.

The chain uses TRBV12-3 or TRBV12-4 and TRBJ1-2; 7 nucleotides agree with TRBD1. This CDR3 region has 13 residues. The ends lost 5 bases at V and 4 bases at J; junction bases unmatched: 4. The CDR3 DNA follows: TGTGCCAGCAGTAGGACAGGCACCTATGGCTACACCTTC. Translated: CASSRTGTYGYTF.

The chain combines TRBV9 with TRBJ2-7, with 7 bases that match TRBD2. V shed 0 bases, J shed 7 bases, and the junction held 10 bases outside the gene matches. The germline V gene has CDR1 SGDLS and CDR2 YYNGEE. This CDR3 contains 15 residues. CDR3 loop: CASSVGGSQTGEQYF. CDR3 coding DNA: TGTGCCAGCAGCGTAGGCGGGAGCCAGACGGGGGAGCAGTACTTC.

This clonotype was recorded many times. V and J are TRBV28 and TRBJ2-3, with TRBD1 as a possible D gene (6 bases). From germline, CDR1 is MDHEN and CDR2 SYDVKM. V lost 6 bases and J 4 bases, leaving 11 bases between the germline ends. CDR3 length: 13 amino acids. The CDR3 DNA reads TGTGCCAGCAGCCGACAGGTCCCAGATACGCAGTATTTT. Translating gives CASSRQVPDTQYF.

This clonotype occurred a few times. J is TRBJ2-1 and V is TRBV28; 7 nucleotides align to TRBD2. CDR3 length: 15 residues. From germline, CDR1 is MDHEN and CDR2 SYDVKM. V shed 7 bases and J 0 bases; nucleotides not matched to a gene: 6. The chain's CDR3 is CASIGTKSSYNEQFF. The DNA of the CDR3 is TGTGCCAGCATCGGGACTAAGAGCTCCTACAATGAGCAGTTCTTC.

The sample holds a few counts of this clonotype. V is TRBV28 and J is TRBJ2-7; D ambiguous. V dropped 8 bases and J dropped 8 bases, with 13 bases sitting between them. Looked up from germline, CDR1 is MDHEN and CDR2 is SYDVKM. The length of the CDR3 is 11 residues. The CDR3 DNA sequence: TGTGCCAGCGGTAGGGCCCCGCAGCAGTACTTC. Its protein product is CASGRAPQQYF.

This clonotype has ten or more counts. The chain uses TRBV12-3 or TRBV12-4 and TRBJ2-3; 10 bases align to TRBD2. CDR3 length: 17 amino acids. V dropped 4 bases and J dropped 0; count of bases not matched to a gene: 7. The CDR3 sequence is CASSSSGGEGSTDTQYF. The CDR3 DNA reads as TGTGCCAGCAGTTCTAGCGGGGGTGAAGGTAGCACAGATACGCAGTATTTT.

This clonotype has ten or more counts. This chain connects TRBV11-3 to TRBJ2-2; 11 bases align to TRBD2. Germline V gene lookup returns CDR1 SGHNT and CDR2 YENEEA. This CDR3 spans 16 amino acids. Unmatched junction bases numbered 8, after V lost 5 bases and J lost 6 bases. The CDR3 loop reads CASSQKLAGAAGELFF. The CDR3 nucleotides are TGTGCCAGCAGCCAGAAACTAGCGGGAGCCGCCGGGGAGCTGTTTTTT.

This clonotype was picked up many times. The CDR3 region has the DNA TGTGCCAGCAGCCAAACCTTGGGACTAGGTTATGGAGAGACCCAGTACTTC. Translated, it gives CASSQTLGLGYGETQYF. This rearrangement joins TRBV3-1 to TRBJ2-5; 8 nucleotides agree with TRBD2. J gave up 4 bases and V 2 bases, and 12 bases lay outside the gene matches. Germline CDR1 LGHDT, CDR2 YNNKEL (reference sequence). The CDR3 consists of 17 residues.